This T cell receptor beta chain appears in the sequencing data of a study of glioma-infiltrating T cells after dendritic cell vaccination. Study conclusions and caveats: No direct clonality-survival link was found; a diverse polyclonal response may matter.

A note on this clone: What it recognizes is unknown.

V was clipped by 3 bases and J by 0 bases; unmatched bases: 2. CDR3 length: 14 amino acids. Germline CDR1 and CDR2: SGHRS and YFSETQ. Clones were read by immunoSEQ multiplex PCR, and TCRdb kept only the in-frame ones, dropping some. The sample consists of about 65,000 clones, about nine tenths of them appearing once. The time point is: after dendritic cell vaccination, including at tumor progression/relapse. Selection required adequate fresh-frozen tumor tissue plus more than two years' survival data. All glioblastoma patients lacked an isocitrate dehydrogenase mutation. PBMC sampling occurred before vaccination, two weeks after the third dose, and at progression.

The sample here was blood, taken after dendritic cell vaccination. The source of this sequence is a human donor with glioblastoma. The genes are TRBV5-1 and TRBJ1-1; 7 bases are a match to TRBD1. CDR3 protein: CASSSTGVNTEAFF. For the CDR3, the DNA is TGCGCCAGCAGCTCTACAGGGGTGAACACTGAAGCTTTCTTT.